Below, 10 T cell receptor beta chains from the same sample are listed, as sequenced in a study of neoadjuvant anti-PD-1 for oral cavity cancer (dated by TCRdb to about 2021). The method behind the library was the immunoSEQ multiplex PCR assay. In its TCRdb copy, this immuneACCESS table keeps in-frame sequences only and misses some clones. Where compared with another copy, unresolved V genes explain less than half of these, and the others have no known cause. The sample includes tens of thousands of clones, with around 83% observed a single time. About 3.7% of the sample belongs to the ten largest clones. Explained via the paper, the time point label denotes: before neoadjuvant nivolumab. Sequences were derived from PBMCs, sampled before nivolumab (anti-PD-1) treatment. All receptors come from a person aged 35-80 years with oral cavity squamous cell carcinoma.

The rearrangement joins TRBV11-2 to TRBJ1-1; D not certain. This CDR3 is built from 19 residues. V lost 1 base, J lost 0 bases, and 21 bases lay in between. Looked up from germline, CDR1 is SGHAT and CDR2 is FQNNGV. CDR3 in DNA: TGTGCCAGCAGCTTAGGGTCCTTGGGGTGGGAGGGCCTGAACACTGAAGCTTTCTTT. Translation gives CASSLGSLGWEGLNTEAFF.

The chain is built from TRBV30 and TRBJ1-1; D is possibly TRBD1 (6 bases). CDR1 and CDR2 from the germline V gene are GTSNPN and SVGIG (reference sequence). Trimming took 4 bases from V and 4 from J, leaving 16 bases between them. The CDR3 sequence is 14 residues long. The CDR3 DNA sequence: TGTGCCTGGAAAAAACAGGGAGATAGCACTGAAGCTTTCTTT. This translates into CAWKKQGDSTEAFF.

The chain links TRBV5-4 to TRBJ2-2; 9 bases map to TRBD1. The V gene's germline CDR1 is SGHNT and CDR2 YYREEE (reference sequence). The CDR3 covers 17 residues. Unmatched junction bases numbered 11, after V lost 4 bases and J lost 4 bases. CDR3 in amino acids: CASSNKYRGRPTGELFF. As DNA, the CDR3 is TGTGCCAGCAGCAATAAATACAGGGGGCGCCCCACCGGGGAGCTGTTTTTT.

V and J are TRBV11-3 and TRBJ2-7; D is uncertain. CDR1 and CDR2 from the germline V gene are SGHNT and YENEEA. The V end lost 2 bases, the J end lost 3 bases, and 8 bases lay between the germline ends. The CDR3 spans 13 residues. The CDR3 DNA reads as TGTGCCAGCAGCTTAAGTGTCGACTACGAGCAGTACTTC. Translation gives CASSLSVDYEQYF.

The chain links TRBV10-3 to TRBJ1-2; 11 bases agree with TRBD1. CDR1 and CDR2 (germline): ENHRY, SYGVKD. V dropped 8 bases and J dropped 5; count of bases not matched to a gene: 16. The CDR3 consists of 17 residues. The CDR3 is CAIRSFGQGARRYGYTF. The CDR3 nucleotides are TGTGCCATCCGGTCGTTTGGACAGGGGGCTCGGCGGTATGGCTACACCTTC.

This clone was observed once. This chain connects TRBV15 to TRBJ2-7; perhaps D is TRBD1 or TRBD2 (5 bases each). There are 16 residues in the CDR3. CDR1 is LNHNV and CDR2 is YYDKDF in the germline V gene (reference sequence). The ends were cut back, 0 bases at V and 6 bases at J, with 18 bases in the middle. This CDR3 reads CATSREKVGRLGEQYF. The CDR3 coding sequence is TGTGCCACCAGCAGAGAAAAGGTGGGACGCCTCGGCGAGCAGTACTTC.

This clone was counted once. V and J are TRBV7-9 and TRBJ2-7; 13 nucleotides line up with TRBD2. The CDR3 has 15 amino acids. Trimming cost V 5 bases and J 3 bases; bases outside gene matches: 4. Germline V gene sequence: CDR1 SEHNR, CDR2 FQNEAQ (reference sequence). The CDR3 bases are TGTGCCAGCAGCCCCTGGACTAGCGGGGGCTACGAGCAGTACTTC. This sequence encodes CASSPWTSGGYEQYF.

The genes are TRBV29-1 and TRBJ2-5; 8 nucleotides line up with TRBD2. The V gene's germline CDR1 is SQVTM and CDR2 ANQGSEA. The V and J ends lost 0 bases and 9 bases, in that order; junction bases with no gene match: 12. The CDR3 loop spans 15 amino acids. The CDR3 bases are TGCAGCGTTGAAGAGGGAACTAGCGGAGGGTTGGCCCAGTACTTC. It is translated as CSVEEGTSGGLAQYF.

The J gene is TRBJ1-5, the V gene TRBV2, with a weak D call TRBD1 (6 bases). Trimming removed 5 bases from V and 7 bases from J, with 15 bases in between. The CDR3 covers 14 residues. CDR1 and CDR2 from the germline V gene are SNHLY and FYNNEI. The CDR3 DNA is TGTGCCAGCAGTAGCCAGGGGCTCGGACAGCCCCAGCATTTT. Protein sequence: CASSSQGLGQPQHF.

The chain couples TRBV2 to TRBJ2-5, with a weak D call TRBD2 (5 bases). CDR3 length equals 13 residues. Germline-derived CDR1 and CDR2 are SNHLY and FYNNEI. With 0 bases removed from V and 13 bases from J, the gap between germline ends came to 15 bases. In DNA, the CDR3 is TGTGCCAGCAGTGAAGCGAGGCGGGCAGCATGGTACTTC. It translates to CASSEARRAAWYF.